One sample yielded the 5 T cell receptor beta chains listed below, sequenced in a study. Here immunoSEQ multiplex PCR was the method, and the copy in TCRdb shows in-frame clones only, minus some. The sample yields around 50,000 clones, more than 80% seen once. The sample comprised PBMCs. The source is a man aged 40-50 years with rheumatoid arthritis.

This chain uses TRBV7-2 with TRBJ1-1; D perhaps matches TRBD1 (6 bases). The germline V gene encodes CDR1 SGHTA and CDR2 FQGNSA. The CDR3 runs 14 residues. V dropped 1 base and J dropped 4 bases, with 10 bases sitting between them. The CDR3 DNA follows: TGTGCCAGCAGCTTAGGGACAGTGGGCACTGAAGCTTTCTTT. Protein: CASSLGTVGTEAFF.

The chain joins TRBV27 to TRBJ2-1; TRBD1 is a possible D gene (5 bases). The V end was cut by 4 bases, the J end by 6 bases, with 7 bases between. The CDR3 sequence is 12 residues long. The germline CDR1 and CDR2 sequences are MNHEY and SMNVEV (reference sequence). The CDR3 sequence: CASSYQGNEQFF. The CDR3, as DNA: TGTGCCAGCAGTTACCAGGGCAATGAGCAGTTCTTC.

The chain links TRBV7-2 to TRBJ1-1, with TRBD1 matching over 8 bases. The CDR3 covers 15 residues. Germline CDR1 and CDR2: SGHTA and FQGNSA. The J segment lost 4 bases and the V segment lost 5 bases, leaving 9 bases of the junction unmatched. The CDR3 region is CASSPRTGLSTEAFF. The CDR3 DNA reads TGTGCCAGCAGCCCTAGGACAGGGCTGAGCACTGAAGCTTTCTTT.

V usage is TRBV11-1 and J usage is TRBJ1-2, with a weak D call TRBD1 (5 bases). The CDR3 is 15 amino acids. Trimming took 4 bases from V and 4 from J, leaving 16 bases between them. CDR1 and CDR2 from the germline V gene are SGHAT and FQDESV (reference sequence). CDR3 sequence (DNA): TGTGCCAGCAGCTCCACCTCGGCCAGGGTCTATGGCTACACCTTC. It specifies CASSSTSARVYGYTF.

The J gene is TRBJ1-1, the V gene TRBV5-4; D is perhaps TRBD1 (5 bases). Germline V gene sequence: CDR1 SGHNT, CDR2 YYREEE (reference sequence). Trimming removed 1 base from V and 1 base from J, with 5 bases in between. This CDR3 spans 13 amino acids. The CDR3 sequence: CASSLTGNTEAFF. In DNA, the CDR3 is TGTGCCAGCAGCTTGACAGGGAACACTGAAGCTTTCTTT.